This T cell receptor (beta chain) was sequenced in a study of blood T cells in healthy people across ages (dated by TCRdb to 2015 to 2017). Looking at the study overall: In model experiments, roughly one uniquely barcoded TCR beta cDNA molecule per two T cells was captured by template switching. Two additional independent replicas of 1 million unique cDNA reads from the same blood draw were analyzed for two donors (one aged 18 to 30 and one aged 80 or older). The study measured age-related changes in TCR beta repertoire diversity using deep sequencing normalized with unique cDNA molecular identifiers. Four age groups were formed from the donors: young (average approximately 16 years), middle-aged (roughly 38), aged (about 62) and long-lived (around 82). To avoid experimental bias, donors of different ages were spread randomly across the sequencing lanes. The paper as a whole reports these results and caveats: The percentage of naive T cells measured by flow cytometry correlated strongly with observed TCR beta diversity. Because profiling used bulk unsorted PBMCs, naive and antigen-experienced compartments could not be compared conclusively. Because donor CMV infection status was unknown, age-related changes in expanded clonotypes were potentially confounded. Estimates of total diversity based on one million sequenced T cells were regarded as lower bounds and as underestimates. As age increased, observed TCR beta diversity per million T cells dropped in a roughly linear way, and a significant reduction was already evident by age 40. Compared with the aged group, more naive CD4+ T cells, fewer expanded clones and increased TCR diversity were shown by the long-lived group, suggesting age selection.

Donors were 35 to 40 systemically healthy Caucasian individuals from Russia aged roughly 6 to 90 years. Each donor gave approximately 9.3 milliliters of peripheral blood, collected into EDTA-treated Vacutainer tubes. Ficoll-Paque density-gradient centrifugation was used to isolate PBMCs, with at least 6 million per sample. Total RNA was extracted from PBMCs with Trizol reagent, with at least 5 micrograms obtained per sample. For every donor, flow cytometry on a PBMC aliquot measured the percentage of naive CD45RAhigh/CD27high T cells. In its sample, this clonotype was seen a few times. No antigen is known for it. Per-base quality was not reported, and no clone a single base away is much larger than it. From cysteine to phenylalanine, the CDR3 is 15 amino acids long. Only the CDR3 region is kept as DNA, spanning 45 bases read in frame from base 1. CDR1 and CDR2, per the germline V gene, are ENHRY and SYGVKD.

Libraries were constructed by 5' RACE. Instrument on record: Illumina HiSeq 2500. The second PCR ran for roughly 7 to 11 cycles and used a J-beta primer mix along with a sample-barcoded 5' primer. A unique molecular identifier was introduced onto each TCR beta cDNA molecule by a template-switch 5' adaptor carrying 12 random nucleotides. At least 3 million CDR3-containing paired-end reads were obtained from each sample. The Mint cDNA synthesis kit, primed by a TRBC-specific oligonucleotide, was used to synthesize first-strand cDNA from all RNA. Following uracil-DNA glycosylase treatment, all cDNA underwent a first 18-cycle PCR with the universal primers M1SS and BC2_uni_R. The study's processing was this. Normalization of each sample was performed by random selection of 1 million high-quality reads, each carrying a distinct molecular identifier. Reads sharing molecular identifiers were discarded rather than binned into consensus sequences. MiTCR, with a Q25 quality threshold and the strictest error-elimination algorithm, was used for CDR3 identification, clonotype clustering and error correction. A nonparametric unseen species model with Euler transformation was used to estimate a lower bound on total TCR beta diversity. TCRdb took the public reads, trimmed them with fastp at Q25, ran MiXCR for clone calling and kept in-frame beta chains. Every CDR3 protein is listed once, alongside the most common genes and DNA of its rows. The V and J calls come from TCRdb's annotation, not from the publication. For this sample the table gives approximately 290,000 distinct CDR3 sequences, of which roughly 29% were detected only once. 25% to 30% of the sample lies in the top ten.

The source is an older woman in good health. This chain joins TRBV10-3 to TRBJ2-5, and 10 bases in between align with TRBD1. The closer fit of TRBJ2-7 to the DNA end suggests the J call may be wrong. The sequenced sample was blood. The DNA sequence is as follows: TGTGCCATCAGTCCCGGGACAGGGGTGGGTAGCGAGCAGTACTTC. Its product reads: CAISPGTGVGSEQYF.